Below, 25 T cell receptor beta chains from the same sample are listed, as sequenced in a study of OX40 agonist ivuxolimab in advanced cancers. The assay was immunoSEQ multiplex PCR, and TCRdb's table has in-frame clones only and misses some. The repertoire consists of 15,000 to 20,000 clones, with about 86% occurring once and the leading ten covering 0.69%. Sequenced material: CD4+ or CD8+ T cells sorted from blood, taken in a trial of the OX40 agonist ivuxolimab. All receptors derive from an adult with an advanced solid tumor such as melanoma, head and neck, liver or kidney cancer.

This chain links TRBV5-1 with TRBJ1-1; D might be TRBD1 (5 bases). Germline CDR1 and CDR2: SGHRS and YFSETQ. The CDR3 runs to 15 residues. V lost 0 bases to trimming and J lost 0 bases, with 9 bases between them. CDR3 protein: CASSLEGPMNTEAFF. In nucleotides, the CDR3 is TGCGCCAGCAGCTTGGAGGGGCCGATGAACACTGAAGCTTTCTTT.

The chain couples TRBV6-1 to TRBJ1-6; D is ambiguous. Germline loops: CDR1 MNHNS, CDR2 SASEGT. This CDR3 is built from 12 residues. Trimming removed 3 bases from V and 9 bases from J, with 6 bases in between. DNA for the CDR3: TGTGCCAGCAGTGAGTGGGTTTCACCCCTCCACTTT. As protein: CASSEWVSPLHF.

This chain uses TRBV2 with TRBJ1-2, with a possible D match to TRBD1 (5 bases). The CDR3 is made up of 15 amino acids. Germline assignment: CDR1 SNHLY and CDR2 FYNNEI. The ends were cut back, 5 bases at V and 5 bases at J, with 18 bases in the middle. The CDR3 region is CASSPGEVGFYGYTF. In DNA form, the CDR3 reads TGTGCCAGCAGTCCGGGGGAAGTAGGGTTTTATGGCTACACCTTC.

This clone was seen once. The chain couples TRBV7-6 to TRBJ2-3; D gene uncertain. Looked up from germline, CDR1 is SGHVS and CDR2 is FNYEAQ. V lost 5 bases and J 3 bases, leaving 12 bases between the germline ends. CDR3 length: 14 residues. CDR3 nucleotide sequence: TGTGCCAGCAGCCCCCCAGGAAGAACAGATACGCAGTATTTT. It encodes CASSPPGRTDTQYF.

The V gene is TRBV18, the J gene TRBJ2-7; tentatively, D is TRBD1 (7 bases). Per the germline V gene, CDR1 is KGHSH and CDR2 is LQKENI. The CDR3 runs to 14 residues. Trimming cost V 3 bases and J 2 bases, with 11 bases left between them. CDR3 loop: CASSPGGTAYEQYF. Here the CDR3 DNA reads TGTGCCAGCTCACCTGGAGGGACAGCCTACGAGCAGTACTTC.

V and J are TRBV5-1 and TRBJ2-3, with D possibly matching TRBD2 (6 bases). Germline assignment: CDR1 SGHRS and CDR2 YFSETQ. CDR3 length: 16 amino acids. V lost 4 bases and J lost 2, with 17 bases in between. CDR3 DNA: TGCGCCAGCAGCCAGAACCCGGGGGTCGACACAGATACGCAGTATTTT. Amino acid sequence: CASSQNPGVDTDTQYF. Supplemented by reference TRBV5-1 and TRBJ2-3, the full variable domain reads KAGVTQTPRYLIKTRGQQVTLSCSPISGHRSVSWYQQTPGQGLQFLFEYFSETQRNKGNFPGRFSGRQFSNSRSEMNVSTLELGDSALYLCASSQNPGVDTDTQYFGPGTRLTVL.

The V gene is TRBV11-2, the J gene TRBJ2-3; 9 bases line up with TRBD2. CDR3 length: 14 residues. CDR1 and CDR2 from the germline V gene are SGHAT and FQNNGV. Germline trimming cut 7 bases from V and 8 bases from J; bases unmatched to any gene: 10. The DNA of the CDR3 is TGTGCCAGCACCTTTAGGGCTAGCGGGATTACGCAGTATTTT. Amino acids: CASTFRASGITQYF. The complete variable domain, with remaining parts taken from reference TRBV11-2 and TRBJ2-3, reads EAGVAQSPRYKIIEKRQSVAFWCNPISGHATLYWYQQILGQGPKLLIQFQNNGVVDDSQLPKDRFSAERLKGVDSTLKIQPAKLEDSAVYLCASTFRASGITQYFGPGTRLTVL.

In its sample, this clone was seen a few times. V is TRBV7-8 and J is TRBJ1-5; D perhaps matches TRBD1 (5 bases). Per germline, CDR1 SGHVS and CDR2 FQNEAQ. V shed 5 bases and J shed 7 bases, with 15 bases lying between them. This CDR3 region has 14 residues. In nucleotides, the CDR3 is TGTGCCAGCAGCCTAGGGGACTTCGGGCAGCCCCAGCATTTT. Translation: CASSLGDFGQPQHF. Complete variable domain (other parts from reference TRBV7-8 and TRBJ1-5): GAGVSQSPRYKVAKRGQDVALRCDPISGHVSLFWYQQALGQGPEFLTYFQNEAQLDKSGLPSDRFFAERPEGSVSTLKIQRTQQEDSAVYLCASSLGDFGQPQHFGDGTRLSIL.

The rearrangement uses TRBV2 and TRBJ2-1; D is possibly TRBD1 (5 bases). The CDR3 spans 16 residues. V lost 6 bases to trimming and J lost 8 bases, with 23 bases between them. The germline CDR1 and CDR2 sequences are SNHLY and FYNNEI. The CDR3 is CASRRLDISGRYEQFF. The CDR3, as DNA: TGTGCCAGCAGGCGGCTGGACATTTCAGGACGATATGAGCAGTTCTTC.

The chain couples TRBV6-6 to TRBJ1-1; 7 bases fit TRBD1. This CDR3 has 16 amino acids. Germline V gene data show CDR1 as MNHNY and CDR2 as SVGAGI (reference sequence). Trimming at V came to 10 bases and at J to 6 bases, leaving 20 bases not matched to a gene. The CDR3 loop reads CATRGPPTGMFSEAFF. CDR3 nucleotides: TGTGCCACCCGGGGTCCGCCGACAGGGATGTTCTCTGAAGCTTTCTTT.

The rearrangement joins TRBV13 to TRBJ2-3; D might be TRBD1 (5 bases). The CDR3 is 14 residues long. CDR1 PRHDT and CDR2 FYEKMQ come from the germline V gene (reference sequence). Trimming took 0 bases from V and 5 from J, leaving 9 bases between them. The CDR3 nucleotides are TGTGCCAGCAGCTTAGGGGGTCAGGGAGATACGCAGTATTTT. It is translated as CASSLGGQGDTQYF.

CDR3 nucleotides: TGTGCCATCAGTACCAAGAGCCAGGGTCCCACTGAAGCTTTCTTT. It yields the protein CAISTKSQGPTEAFF. The chain carries TRBV10-3 and TRBJ1-1; D is possibly TRBD1 (5 bases). Germline CDR1 reads ENHRY; CDR2 reads SYGVKD. This CDR3 spans 15 amino acids. The V and J ends lost 5 bases and 4 bases respectively, with 17 bases between them.

The chain joins TRBV5-1 to TRBJ2-2, with 9 bases fitting TRBD1. From germline, CDR1 is SGHRS and CDR2 YFSETQ. Germline trimming cut 2 bases from V and 5 bases from J; bases unmatched to any gene: 4. This CDR3 has 15 residues. CDR3 DNA sequence: TGCGCCAGCAGCTTATGGGACAGGGAAACCGGGGAGCTGTTTTTT. Protein sequence: CASSLWDRETGELFF.

In its sample, this clone was seen once. The chain joins TRBV4-2 to TRBJ2-1; 14 bases are shared with TRBD2. This CDR3 spans 20 amino acids. The ends lost 1 base at V and 0 bases at J; junction bases unmatched: 8. Germline CDR1 and CDR2: LGHNA and YNFKEQ. CDR3 in DNA: TGTGCCAGCAGCCAAGTAGGGGGACTAGCGGGGGCCAGCTCCTACAATGAGCAGTTCTTC. It specifies CASSQVGGLAGASSYNEQFF.

This clone was seen a single time. The J gene is TRBJ1-2, the V gene TRBV29-1; tentative D call: TRBD1 (5 bases). With 3 bases removed from V and 7 bases from J, the gap between germline ends came to 12 bases. Germline loops: CDR1 SQVTM, CDR2 ANQGSEA. The length of the CDR3 is 12 residues. Here the CDR3 DNA reads TGCAGCGTTGAGTCGGCAGGGACTGGCTACACCTTC. Amino acid sequence: CSVESAGTGYTF.

The gene calls are TRBV2 and TRBJ2-7; D possibly corresponds to TRBD2 (5 bases). The CDR3 has 13 residues. Germline values: CDR1 SNHLY, CDR2 FYNNEI. Trimming took 6 bases from V and 4 from J, leaving 13 bases between them. This CDR3 is CASRDFYTYEQYF. CDR3 sequence (DNA): TGTGCCAGCAGGGACTTTTATACTTACGAGCAGTACTTC.

This clone has just a few counts. The genes are TRBV5-8 and TRBJ1-2; D is perhaps TRBD1 (5 bases). Between the trimmed V and J ends, which lost 0 bases and 6 bases, there was a span of 12 bases. The V gene's germline CDR1 is SGHTS and CDR2 YDEGEE. This CDR3 comprises 14 residues. CDR3 protein: CASSLVGRRDGYTF. In DNA, the CDR3 is TGTGCCAGCAGCTTGGTGGGGCGGAGGGATGGCTACACCTTC. The full variable domain, with the rest looked up from reference TRBV5-8 and TRBJ1-2, is EAGVTQSPTHLIKTRGQQATLRCSPISGHTSVYWYQQALGLGLQFLLWYDEGEERNRGNFPPRFSGRQFPNYSSELNVNALELEDSALYLCASSLVGRRDGYTFGSGTRLTVV.

The chain links TRBV21-1 to TRBJ1-3; TRBD1 is the table's D call, not checked against the DNA. TRBV21-1 is a known pseudogene. This CDR3 contains 17 residues. CDR3 sequence: CASSKPLDRIAGNTIYF. The CDR3 region has the DNA TGTGCCAGCAGCAAACCCCTAGACAGGATAGCTGGAAACACCATATATTTT.

The rearrangement links TRBV5-1 to TRBJ2-3; D unresolved. Trimming removed 0 bases from V and 3 bases from J, with 11 bases in between. This CDR3 region has 15 residues. Germline V lookup: CDR1 SGHRS, CDR2 YFSETQ. The CDR3 sequence: CASSLADLVTDTQYF. The CDR3 DNA is TGCGCCAGCAGCTTGGCCGATCTAGTAACAGATACGCAGTATTTT.

This clone was detected once. The rearrangement joins TRBV16 to TRBJ1-1; maybe TRBD1 (5 bases). This CDR3 has 13 amino acids. CDR1 and CDR2 (germline): KGHSY, FQNENV. The V and J ends lost 0 bases and 11 bases respectively, with 13 bases between them. CDR3: CASSQSAAGHAFF. The CDR3 nucleotides read TGTGCCAGCAGCCAATCGGCGGCAGGGCACGCTTTCTTT.

The V call is TRBV11-3, the J call TRBJ2-5; 7 positions match TRBD2. The junction had 20 bases not matched to a gene; V was cut back by 8 bases and J by 2 bases. The CDR3 has 18 residues. Germline assignment: CDR1 SGHNT and CDR2 YENEEA. The CDR3 loop is CASPQGELGTKVQETQYF. The CDR3, as DNA: TGTGCCAGCCCCCAAGGGGAGCTAGGGACTAAAGTTCAAGAGACCCAGTACTTC.

Details on this clone: Mismatch with germline at one junction end may stem from a read error. The chain is built from TRBV5-1 and TRBJ2-7; 9 nucleotides line up with TRBD1. Germline loops: CDR1 SGHRS, CDR2 YFSETQ. The CDR3 loop spans 15 amino acids. CDR3 in DNA: TGTGCCAGCAGCTTGGGGGGACAGGGCCTCTACGAGCAGTACTTC. It specifies CASSLGGQGLYEQYF.

This chain connects TRBV25-1 to TRBJ2-3; D is uncertain. Germline CDR1 is MGHDK and CDR2 is SYGVNS. V dropped 1 base and J dropped 1 base, with 6 bases sitting between them. The CDR3 is made up of 14 amino acids. In DNA form, the CDR3 reads TGTGCCAGCAGTGAATTGGACCGCACAGATACGCAGTATTTT. Amino acids: CASSELDRTDTQYF.

This clone was detected only once. V is TRBV9 and J is TRBJ2-3, with a tentative D call TRBD2 (6 bases). Trimming pared 7 bases from V and 0 bases from J, leaving 12 bases between. Germline loops: CDR1 SGDLS, CDR2 YYNGEE. This CDR3 comprises 14 residues. This CDR3 is CASGQGLSTDTQYF. CDR3 nucleotides: TGTGCCAGCGGTCAGGGACTGAGCACAGATACGCAGTATTTT. Based on the CDR3 plus reference TRBV9 and TRBJ2-3, the full variable domain is DSGVTQTPKHLITATGQRVTLRCSPRSGDLSVYWYQQSLDQGLQFLIQYYNGEERAKGNILERFSAQQFPDLHSELNLSSLELGDSALYFCASGQGLSTDTQYFGPGTRLTVL.

J is TRBJ2-2 and V is TRBV18; 8 positions match TRBD1. CDR3 length equals 15 residues. The trim removed 6 bases at V and 3 bases at J, leaving 6 bases unmatched. Germline CDR1 reads KGHSH; CDR2 reads LQKENI. The CDR3 DNA reads TGTGCCAGCTCGTCCGGGACAGGAGACACCGGGGAGCTGTTTTTT. Translating gives CASSSGTGDTGELFF.